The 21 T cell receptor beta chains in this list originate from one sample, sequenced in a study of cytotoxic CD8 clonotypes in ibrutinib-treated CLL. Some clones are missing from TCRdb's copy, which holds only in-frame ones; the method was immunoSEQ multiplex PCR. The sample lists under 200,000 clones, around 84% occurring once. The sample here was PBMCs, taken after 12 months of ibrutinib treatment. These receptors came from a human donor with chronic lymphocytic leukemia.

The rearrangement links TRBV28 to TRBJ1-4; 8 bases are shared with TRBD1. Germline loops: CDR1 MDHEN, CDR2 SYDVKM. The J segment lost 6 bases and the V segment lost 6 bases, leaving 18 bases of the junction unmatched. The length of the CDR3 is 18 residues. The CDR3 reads CASRIGGSGTGYHEKLFF. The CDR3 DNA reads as TGTGCCAGCAGGATTGGAGGGTCGGGGACAGGATATCATGAAAAACTGTTTTTT.

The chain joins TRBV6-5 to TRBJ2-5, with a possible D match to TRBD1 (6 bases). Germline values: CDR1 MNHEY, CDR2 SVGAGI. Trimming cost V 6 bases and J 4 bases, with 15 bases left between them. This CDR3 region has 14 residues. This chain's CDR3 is CASSSQGSPETQYF. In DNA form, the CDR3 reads TGTGCCAGCAGCTCACAGGGTTCCCCAGAGACCCAGTACTTC.

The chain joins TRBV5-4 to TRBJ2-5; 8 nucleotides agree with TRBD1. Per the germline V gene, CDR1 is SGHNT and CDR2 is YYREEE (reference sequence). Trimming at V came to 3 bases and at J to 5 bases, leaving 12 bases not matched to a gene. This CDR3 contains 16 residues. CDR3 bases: TGTGCCAGCAGCTCCATGTCGGACAGGGCTGCGGAGACCCAGTACTTC. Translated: CASSSMSDRAAETQYF.

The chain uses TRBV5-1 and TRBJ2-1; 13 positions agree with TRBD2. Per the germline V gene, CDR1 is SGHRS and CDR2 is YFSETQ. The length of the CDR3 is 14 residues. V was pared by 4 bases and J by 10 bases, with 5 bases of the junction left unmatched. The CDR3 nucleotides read TGCGCCAGCAGCCTACAGACTAGCGGGGGGGAGCAGTTCTTC. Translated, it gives CASSLQTSGGEQFF.

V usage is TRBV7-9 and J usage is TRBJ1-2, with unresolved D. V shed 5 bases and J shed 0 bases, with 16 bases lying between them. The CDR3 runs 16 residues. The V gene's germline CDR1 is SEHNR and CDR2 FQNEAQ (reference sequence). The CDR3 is CASSPARRTSNYGYTF. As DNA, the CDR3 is TGTGCCAGCAGCCCAGCCCGACGGACCTCTAACTATGGCTACACCTTC.

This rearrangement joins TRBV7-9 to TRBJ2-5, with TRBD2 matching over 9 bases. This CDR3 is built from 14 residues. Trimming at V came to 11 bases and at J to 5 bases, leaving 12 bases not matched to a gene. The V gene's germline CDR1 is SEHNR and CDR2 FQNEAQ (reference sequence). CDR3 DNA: TGTGCCGCCGGAGTAGCGGGAGCGGGTGAGACCCAGTACTTC. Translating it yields CAAGVAGAGETQYF.

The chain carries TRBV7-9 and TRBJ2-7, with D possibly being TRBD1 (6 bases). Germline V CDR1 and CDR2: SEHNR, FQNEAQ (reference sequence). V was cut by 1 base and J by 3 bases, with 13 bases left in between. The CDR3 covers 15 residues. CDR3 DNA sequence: TGTGCCAGCAGCTTAGAGCTCGGCAGGGGCTACGAGCAGTACTTC. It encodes CASSLELGRGYEQYF.

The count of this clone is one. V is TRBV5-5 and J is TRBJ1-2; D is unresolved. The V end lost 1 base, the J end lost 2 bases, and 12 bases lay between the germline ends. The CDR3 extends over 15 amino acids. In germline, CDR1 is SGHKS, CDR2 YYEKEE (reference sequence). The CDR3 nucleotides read TGTGCCAGCAGCTTGCTCCCTTCAATCAACTATGGCTACACCTTC. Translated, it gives CASSLLPSINYGYTF.

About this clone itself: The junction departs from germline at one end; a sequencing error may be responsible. CDR3 in amino acids: CANSFGQFRRQDHGYTF. DNA for the CDR3: TGTGCCAACAGTTTCGGCCAGTTCCGTAGACAGGATCATGGCTACACCTTC. The genes are TRBV27 and TRBJ1-2; tentative D call: TRBD1 (6 bases). Germline V CDR1 and CDR2: MNHEY, SMNVEV (reference sequence). This CDR3 comprises 17 residues.

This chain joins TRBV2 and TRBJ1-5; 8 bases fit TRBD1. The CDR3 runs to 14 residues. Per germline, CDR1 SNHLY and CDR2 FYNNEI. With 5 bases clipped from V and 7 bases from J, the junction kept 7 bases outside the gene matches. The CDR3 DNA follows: TGTGCCAGCAGTCAGGACAGGGTGCGCCAGCCCCAGCATTTT. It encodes CASSQDRVRQPQHF.

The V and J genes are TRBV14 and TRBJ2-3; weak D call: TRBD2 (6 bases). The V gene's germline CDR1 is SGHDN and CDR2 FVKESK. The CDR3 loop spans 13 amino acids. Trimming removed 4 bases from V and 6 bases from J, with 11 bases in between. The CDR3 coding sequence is TGTGCCAGCAGCCCGGGGGACCGGGATACGCAGTATTTT. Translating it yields CASSPGDRDTQYF.

The CDR3 spells CASSLTTGGTYEQYF. CDR3 DNA sequence: TGTGCCAGCAGCCTCACGACAGGGGGTACCTACGAGCAGTACTTC. V gene TRBV4-2 combines with J gene TRBJ2-7; 9 bases line up with TRBD1. CDR3 length: 15 amino acids. V shed 4 bases and J 2 bases; nucleotides not matched to a gene: 6. CDR1 and CDR2 (germline): LGHNA, YNFKEQ.

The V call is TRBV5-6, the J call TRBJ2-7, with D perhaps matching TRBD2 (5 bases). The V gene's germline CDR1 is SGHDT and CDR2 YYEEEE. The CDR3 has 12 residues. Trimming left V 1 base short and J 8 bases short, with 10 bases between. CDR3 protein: CASSLSGIKQYF. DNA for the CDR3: TGTGCCAGCAGCTTGAGCGGAATCAAGCAGTACTTC. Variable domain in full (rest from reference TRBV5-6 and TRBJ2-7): DAGVTQSPTHLIKTRGQQVTLRCSPKSGHDTVSWYQQALGQGPQFIFQYYEEEERQRGNFPDRFSGHQFPNYSSELNVNALLLGDSALYLCASSLSGIKQYFGPGTRLTVT.

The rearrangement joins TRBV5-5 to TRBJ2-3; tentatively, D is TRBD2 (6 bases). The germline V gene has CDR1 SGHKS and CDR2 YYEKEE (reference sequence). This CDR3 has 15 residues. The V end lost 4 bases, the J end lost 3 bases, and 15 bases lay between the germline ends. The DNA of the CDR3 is TGTGCCAGCAGCGGGGTAGCGGTGGGGACAGATACGCAGTATTTT. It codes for CASSGVAVGTDTQYF. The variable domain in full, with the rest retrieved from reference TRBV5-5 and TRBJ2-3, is DAGVTQSPTHLIKTRGQQVTLRCSPISGHKSVSWYQQVLGQGPQFIFQYYEKEERGRGNFPDRFSARQFPNYSSELNVNALLLGDSALYLCASSGVAVGTDTQYFGPGTRLTVL.

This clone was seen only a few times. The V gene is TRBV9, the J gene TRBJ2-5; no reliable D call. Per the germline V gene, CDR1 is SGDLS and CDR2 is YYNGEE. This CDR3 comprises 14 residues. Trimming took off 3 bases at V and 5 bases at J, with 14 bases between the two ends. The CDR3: CASSGTTPWETQYF. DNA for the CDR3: TGTGCCAGCAGCGGGACCACCCCCTGGGAGACCCAGTACTTC.

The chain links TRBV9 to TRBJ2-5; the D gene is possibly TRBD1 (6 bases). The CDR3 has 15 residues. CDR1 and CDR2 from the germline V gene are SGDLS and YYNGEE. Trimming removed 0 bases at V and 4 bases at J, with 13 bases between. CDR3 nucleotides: TGTGCCAGCAGCGTAGGGACAGAATCTTTAGAGACCCAGTACTTC. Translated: CASSVGTESLETQYF.

The CDR3 spells CASLTWRGYEQYF. In DNA, the CDR3 is TGTGCCAGCCTGACGTGGCGGGGCTACGAGCAGTACTTC. The chain employs TRBV2 and TRBJ2-7; a possible D gene is TRBD2 (6 bases). V lost 8 bases and J lost 3, with 14 bases in between. CDR3 length: 13 residues. Germline CDR1 SNHLY, CDR2 FYNNEI.

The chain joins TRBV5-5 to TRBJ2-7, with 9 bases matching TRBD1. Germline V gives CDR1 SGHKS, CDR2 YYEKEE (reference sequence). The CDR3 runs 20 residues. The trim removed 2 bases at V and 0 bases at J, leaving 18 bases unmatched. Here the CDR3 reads CASSLRPGGTGTLNSYEQYF. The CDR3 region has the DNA TGTGCCAGCAGCTTACGACCAGGAGGGACAGGGACTTTAAACTCCTACGAGCAGTACTTC.

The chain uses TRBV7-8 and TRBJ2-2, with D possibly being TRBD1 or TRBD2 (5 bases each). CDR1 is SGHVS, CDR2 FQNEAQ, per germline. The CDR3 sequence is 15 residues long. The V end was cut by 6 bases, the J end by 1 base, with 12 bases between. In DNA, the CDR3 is TGTGCCAGCAGGCCGGGACCGCAGAACACCGGGGAGCTGTTTTTT. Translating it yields CASRPGPQNTGELFF.

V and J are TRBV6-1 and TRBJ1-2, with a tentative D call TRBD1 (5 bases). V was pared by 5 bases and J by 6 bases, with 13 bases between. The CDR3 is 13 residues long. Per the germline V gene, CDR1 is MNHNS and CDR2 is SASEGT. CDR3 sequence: CASSQTEGNGYTF. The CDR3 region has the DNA TGTGCCAGCAGTCAGACAGAAGGGAATGGCTACACCTTC.

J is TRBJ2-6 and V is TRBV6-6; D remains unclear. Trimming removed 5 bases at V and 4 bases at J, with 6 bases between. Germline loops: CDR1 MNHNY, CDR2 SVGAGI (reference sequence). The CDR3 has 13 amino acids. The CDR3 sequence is CASSPAGANVLTF. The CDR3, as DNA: TGTGCCAGCAGTCCCGCAGGGGCCAACGTCCTGACTTTC.